This TCR beta chain is from a study of T cells after yellow fever vaccination. Study details: It was SMART-Seq v4 Ultra Low Input that prepared the fractions with low cell numbers.

V dropped 2 bases and J dropped 8 bases, with 6 bases sitting between them. The CDR3 runs 11 residues. Per germline, CDR1 SGHTA and CDR2 FQGNSA. The table lists this clonotype with a few counts. The antigen remains undetermined. They built TCR cDNA with 5'RACE template switching, a step that put in a universal primer site and UMIs. TCRdb independently ran MiXCR on the 5' RACE reads; one entry per CDR3 protein. The sample carries about 630,000 distinct CDR3 sequences, around 12% recorded once. Overall study results and limits: Abundant clonotypes from the bulk population could get into FACS-sorted repertoires as contaminants. Reappearing after the booster were most of the clones from primary vaccination (about 96% CD4, approximately 88% CD8).

This TCR was recovered from a man under 40 who received the YFV17D yellow fever vaccine. The chain carries TRBV7-2 and TRBJ1-2; D might be TRBD1 (5 bases). Source: PBMCs, taken on the day of the yellow fever booster vaccination. CDR3 amino acids: CASSLSGGYTF. CDR3 DNA: TGTGCCAGCAGCTTATCAGGGGGCTACACCTTC.